The entry below gives a single T cell receptor beta chain sequence along with its context. The antigen is undetermined. The CDR3 runs to 15 residues. The germline CDR1 and CDR2 sequences are LGHNA and YNFKEQ. The junction had 3 bases not matched to a gene; V was cut back by 1 base and J by 5 bases. This record comes from a study of T cell responses to AZD1222 COVID-19 vaccine. Study-level results: Spike-specific TCR breadth and depth grew following two AZD1222 doses. Sampled repertoires all dated from after the peak T cell response. Donors were mostly white British, more females; clonal diversity possibly underestimated.

This table comes from immunoSEQ multiplex PCR, and its TCRdb copy is limited to in-frame clones, with some not included. Of about 130,000 clones in the sample, roughly 85% were seen once. This sequence originates from an adult who received the AZD1222 COVID-19 vaccine. J is TRBJ1-5 and V is TRBV4-2, with 9 bases identical to TRBD1. This sample comprised peripheral blood, obtained 28 days after the second AZD1222 dose. The CDR3, as DNA: TGTGCCAGCAGCCAAGTGGACAGGGGCGATCAGCCCCAGCATTTT. It translates to CASSQVDRGDQPQHF.